Each of the 28 T cell receptor beta chains below was sequenced from the same sample in a study of spatial heterogeneity in lung cancer. One entry per CDR3 protein results from TCRdb running MiXCR on the 5' RACE reads. The data contain roughly 110,000 distinct CDR3 sequences, approximately 11% of them singletons. Sample time point: blood at routine non-recurrence follow-up after resection. Sequencing was performed on PBMCs, taken at follow-up. The receptors shown here come from a female donor with early-stage non-small cell lung cancer.

J is TRBJ2-1 and V is TRBV28; the match to TRBD2 covers 7 bases. V lost 6 bases to trimming and J lost 0 bases; unmatched junction nucleotides: 5. Germline V gene sequence: CDR1 MDHEN, CDR2 SYDVKM. This CDR3 comprises 15 residues. The CDR3 sequence is CASRSGGSSYNEQFF. In DNA, the CDR3 is TGTGCCAGCAGATCGGGCGGGAGCTCCTACAATGAGCAGTTCTTC.

This clonotype was recorded a few times. The chain employs TRBV2 and TRBJ2-7, with 9 bases identical to TRBD2. In germline, CDR1 is SNHLY, CDR2 FYNNEI. There are 13 residues in the CDR3. CDR3 bases: TGTGCGGTACCCGGGACTAGCTTGACCGAGCAGTACTTC. Residues: CAVPGTSLTEQYF.

There are a few counts of this clonotype. The V and J genes are TRBV6-2 or TRBV6-3 and TRBJ2-1, with 11 nucleotides matching TRBD2. In germline, CDR1 is MNHEY, CDR2 SVGEGT. The CDR3 is made up of 16 amino acids. Trimming cost V 7 bases and J 4 bases; bases outside gene matches: 9. The CDR3 DNA is TGTGCCAGCATTCCCATTAGCGGGAGGGATTACAATGAGCAGTTCTTC. Residues: CASIPISGRDYNEQFF.

In this sample, this clonotype turned up a few times. The rearrangement links TRBV27 to TRBJ1-2, with 8 bases fitting TRBD1. CDR3 length: 15 residues. The germline V gene encodes CDR1 MNHEY and CDR2 SMNVEV (reference sequence). Trimming cost V 6 bases and J 4 bases; bases outside gene matches: 10. In DNA form, the CDR3 reads TGTGCCAGCAGCCGCGGGACAGGAGGGATCTATGGCTACACCTTC. Amino acids: CASSRGTGGIYGYTF.

The chain is built from TRBV18 and TRBJ2-5; D unresolved. V lost 2 bases to trimming and J lost 5 bases, with 9 bases between them. Germline V gene sequence: CDR1 KGHSH, CDR2 LQKENI. The CDR3 is 13 residues long. CDR3 DNA: TGTGCCAGCTCACCAAGGTCGGAGGAGACCCAGTACTTC. Amino acids: CASSPRSEETQYF.

This clonotype was counted only a few times. The chain couples TRBV7-9 to TRBJ1-5; D gene ambiguous. The CDR3 covers 13 residues. Germline CDR1 SEHNR, CDR2 FQNEAQ (reference sequence). With 5 bases removed from V and 4 bases from J, the gap between germline ends came to 9 bases. The CDR3 loop reads CASSQSQNQPQHF. The CDR3 DNA sequence: TGTGCCAGCAGCCAAAGTCAGAATCAGCCCCAGCATTTT.

The chain couples TRBV19 to TRBJ2-5; 9 bases agree with TRBD2. The germline CDR1 and CDR2 sequences are LNHDA and SQIVND (reference sequence). This CDR3 comprises 15 residues. V lost 4 bases, J lost 0 bases, and 3 bases stayed unmatched. The CDR3 DNA reads TGTGCCAGTAGTACTAGCGGGACATACCAAGAGACCCAGTACTTC. Residues: CASSTSGTYQETQYF.

This clonotype was counted a few times. The gene calls are TRBV9 and TRBJ2-1; 16 positions agree with TRBD2. The CDR3 has 18 residues. The ends lost 4 bases at V and 3 bases at J; junction bases unmatched: 7. CDR1 SGDLS and CDR2 YYNGEE come from the germline V gene. The CDR3: CASSPGLAGGPYYNEQFF. The CDR3 DNA follows: TGTGCCAGCAGCCCGGGACTAGCGGGAGGGCCCTACTACAATGAGCAGTTCTTC.

This clonotype was recorded a few times. The J gene is TRBJ1-1, the V gene TRBV7-3, with D tentatively TRBD1 (6 bases). Germline-derived CDR1 and CDR2 are SGHTA and FQGTGA. The CDR3 is made up of 13 amino acids. Trimming cost V 4 bases and J 7 bases, with 13 bases left between them. The CDR3 sequence: CASSYQGLGEAFF. DNA of the CDR3: TGTGCCAGCAGCTACCAGGGGCTGGGTGAAGCTTTCTTT.

The chain links TRBV10-3 to TRBJ2-1; 12 nucleotides agree with TRBD2. The trim removed 2 bases at V and 0 bases at J, leaving 5 bases unmatched. Germline V gene data show CDR1 as ENHRY and CDR2 as SYGVKD. The CDR3 has 18 amino acids. The CDR3 loop is CAISETPGLAGSYNEQFF. DNA for the CDR3: TGTGCCATCAGTGAGACTCCGGGACTAGCGGGCTCCTACAATGAGCAGTTCTTC.

This clonotype showed up many times. The rearrangement uses TRBV29-1 and TRBJ1-2; 7 positions match TRBD1. The CDR3 is made up of 13 amino acids. V was clipped by 5 bases and J by 8 bases; unmatched bases: 11. Germline V gene data show CDR1 as SQVTM and CDR2 as ANQGSEA. CDR3 in amino acids: CSVRPTGAGGYTF. The CDR3 DNA is TGCAGCGTTCGTCCCACAGGGGCGGGAGGCTACACCTTC.

The sample holds a few counts of this clonotype. The chain recombines TRBV9 with TRBJ1-2; no clear D. The CDR3 is 13 residues long. Trimming pared 0 bases from V and 3 bases from J, leaving 6 bases between. The V gene's germline CDR1 is SGDLS and CDR2 YYNGEE. The CDR3 reads CASSVEEYYGYTF. In DNA form, the CDR3 reads TGTGCCAGCAGCGTAGAAGAGTACTATGGCTACACCTTC.

There are a few counts of this clonotype. The genes are TRBV19 and TRBJ1-2, with D unresolved. V lost 5 bases and J 14 bases, leaving 15 bases between the germline ends. This CDR3 region has 11 residues. Germline CDR1 reads LNHDA; CDR2 reads SQIVND (reference sequence). This chain's CDR3 is CASSPRTARTF. Here the CDR3 DNA reads TGTGCCAGTAGTCCCCGGACGGCGCGTACCTTC.

This clonotype was seen a few times. This chain uses TRBV7-3 with TRBJ2-2; D is unclear. The CDR3 consists of 14 residues. Trimming pared 5 bases from V and 2 bases from J, leaving 9 bases between. Germline assignment: CDR1 SGHTA and CDR2 FQGTGA. The CDR3 is CASSLDQNTGELFF. The DNA of the CDR3 is TGTGCCAGCAGCCTGGACCAAAACACCGGGGAGCTGTTTTTT. Using reference TRBV7-3 and TRBJ2-2 for the parts outside the CDR3, the full variable domain is GAGVSQTPSNKVTEKGKYVELRCDPISGHTALYWYRQSLGQGPEFLIYFQGTGAADDSGLPNDRFFAVRPEGSVSTLKIQRTERGDSAVYLCASSLDQNTGELFFGEGSRLTVL.

This clonotype showed up just a few times. CDR3 sequence reads: CASSATWGGHKNTEAFF. Here the CDR3 DNA reads TGTGCCAGCAGTGCAACATGGGGGGGACATAAGAACACTGAAGCTTTCTTT. This chain connects TRBV27 to TRBJ1-1; D perhaps matches TRBD1 (6 bases). Trimming pared 5 bases from V and 1 base from J, leaving 20 bases between. The CDR3 extends over 17 amino acids. Germline V gene sequence: CDR1 MNHEY, CDR2 SMNVEV (reference sequence).

This clonotype was seen many times. The CDR3 DNA sequence: TGTGCCAGCAGTTTGACAGAGACCCAGTACTTC. It specifies CASSLTETQYF. This chain links TRBV28 with TRBJ2-5; D call uncertain. V dropped 3 bases and J dropped 4 bases, with 3 bases sitting between them. Germline CDR1 reads MDHEN; CDR2 reads SYDVKM. The CDR3 contains 11 residues.

The V call is TRBV7-8, the J call TRBJ2-3; D is unclear. This CDR3 comprises 13 residues. Trimming removed 7 bases from V and 1 base from J, with 9 bases in between. Germline-derived CDR1 and CDR2 are SGHVS and FQNEAQ. CDR3 sequence: CASNSGGTDTQYF. The CDR3, as DNA: TGTGCCAGCAACTCAGGTGGCACAGATACGCAGTATTTT.

The chain combines TRBV11-2 with TRBJ2-3; possible D gene TRBD2, 6 bases. Trimming took off 6 bases at V and 0 bases at J, with 22 bases between the two ends. Germline V gene data show CDR1 as SGHAT and CDR2 as FQNNGV. The CDR3 is made up of 18 amino acids. CDR3 nucleotides: TGTGCCAGCAGGGGAGATGTTGGCGGGACCGCTAGCACAGATACGCAGTATTTT. This codes for CASRGDVGGTASTDTQYF.

The chain combines TRBV7-9 with TRBJ1-1, with a weak D call TRBD1 (5 bases). CDR1 SEHNR and CDR2 FQNEAQ come from the germline V gene (reference sequence). The CDR3 covers 12 residues. V dropped 7 bases and J dropped 5 bases, with 11 bases sitting between them. The CDR3 coding sequence is TGTGCCAGCAACTGGGCAGGGACTGAAGCTTTCTTT. Translating it yields CASNWAGTEAFF.

The chain uses TRBV30 and TRBJ1-2; D is possibly TRBD1 (5 bases). CDR3 size: 15 residues. Germline CDR1 and CDR2: GTSNPN and SVGIG (reference sequence). V lost 0 bases and J lost 7, with 18 bases in between. In DNA, the CDR3 is TGTGCCTGGAGTGTGGGGCCCGCCGATTTCTCTGGCTACACCTTC. It yields the protein CAWSVGPADFSGYTF.

CDR3 residues: CASSRGQGLSGANVLTF. The CDR3 nucleotides read TGTGCCAGCAGCCGGGGACAGGGACTCTCTGGGGCCAACGTCCTGACTTTC. The chain couples TRBV11-2 to TRBJ2-6; 9 nucleotides agree with TRBD1. Germline V lookup: CDR1 SGHAT, CDR2 FQNNGV. This CDR3 spans 17 amino acids. J lost 0 bases, V lost 5 bases, and 5 bases had no gene match.

This clonotype was observed many times. V is TRBV18 and J is TRBJ2-3; 8 nucleotides align to TRBD1. Looked up from germline, CDR1 is KGHSH and CDR2 is LQKENI. CDR3 length: 14 residues. The junction had 3 bases not matched to a gene; V was cut back by 6 bases and J by 1 base. CDR3 in amino acids: CASSPGQGTDTQYF. The CDR3 DNA follows: TGTGCCAGCTCTCCGGGACAGGGCACAGATACGCAGTATTTT.

This clonotype was recorded a few times. This chain uses TRBV4-3 with TRBJ1-3; D is uncertain. The CDR3 is made up of 16 amino acids. V was pared by 0 bases and J by 0 bases, with 9 bases between. CDR1 is LGHNA, CDR2 YSLEER, per germline. The CDR3 protein is CASSQDGVGSGNTIYF. CDR3 in DNA: TGCGCCAGCAGCCAAGATGGGGTGGGCTCTGGAAACACCATATATTTT.

This clonotype was observed a few times. This rearrangement joins TRBV18 to TRBJ2-7, with TRBD1 matching 8 bases. Germline V gene lookup returns CDR1 KGHSH and CDR2 LQKENI. Trimming cost V 5 bases and J 4 bases; bases outside gene matches: 7. The CDR3 is 14 amino acids. CDR3 loop: CASSTGTGSYEQYF. The CDR3 DNA sequence: TGTGCCAGCTCAACCGGGACAGGATCTTACGAGCAGTACTTC.

The chain recombines TRBV10-3 with TRBJ2-3; 8 bases are shared with TRBD2. The junction had 5 bases not matched to a gene; V was cut back by 4 bases and J by 2 bases. The CDR3 consists of 15 residues. Germline lookup yields CDR1 ENHRY and CDR2 SYGVKD. The chain's CDR3 is CAISGLAGTTDTQYF. In nucleotides, the CDR3 is TGTGCCATCAGTGGTCTAGCGGGCACCACAGATACGCAGTATTTT.

The table lists this clonotype with a few counts. This chain connects TRBV4-3 to TRBJ1-5; unclear D gene. The CDR3 contains 14 residues. Per the germline V gene, CDR1 is LGHNA and CDR2 is YSLEER. V was clipped by 4 bases and J by 3 bases, with 10 bases between them. CDR3 bases: TGCGCCAGCAGCCCGGAAAAAGCCAATCAGCCCCAGCATTTT. Amino acid sequence: CASSPEKANQPQHF.

This clonotype was seen only a few times. The chain uses TRBV2 and TRBJ2-7; 7 bases are shared with TRBD2. The CDR3 runs to 14 residues. Germline trimming cut 8 bases from V and 0 bases from J; bases unmatched to any gene: 7. Germline CDR1 SNHLY, CDR2 FYNNEI. The chain's CDR3 is CASQSAGHSYEQYF. The CDR3 coding sequence is TGTGCCAGCCAGTCAGCGGGGCACTCCTACGAGCAGTACTTC.

The chain couples TRBV6-6 to TRBJ2-4; 7 bases agree with TRBD2. J was trimmed by 8 bases and V by 8 bases; bases with no gene match: 9. The CDR3 contains 13 residues. The germline V gene has CDR1 MNHNY and CDR2 SVGAGI (reference sequence). The CDR3 DNA reads as TGTGCCAGCGCCAACCTTGGGGGGGACATTCAGTACTTC. The encoded protein is CASANLGGDIQYF.